This is a list of T cell receptor beta chains from one sample in a study of blood T cells in healthy people across ages. TCRdb re-derived calls from the 5' RACE reads in MiXCR, one entry per CDR3 protein. The sample lists 630,000 or so distinct CDR3 sequences, roughly 31% occurring once. Sequenced: blood. The receptors were gathered from a woman older than 75 in good health. Both conserved end residues are part of each CDR3. D genes are given only for firm matches. Size tells how often a clone was seen (once, few, many) or the class of an expanded clone, and some rows leave it out.

cdr3_nt cdr3_aa v_call cdr3_length clone_size j_call d_call
TGCAGTGCTGGGACAGCCCCGGGATATAGCAATCAGCCCCAGCATTTT CSAGTAPGYSNQPQHF TRBV20-1 16 many TRBJ1-5 TRBD1
TGTGCCAGCAGTCCAGGGACTTCGAACACCGGGGAGCTGTTTTTT CASSPGTSNTGELFF TRBV6-5 15 many TRBJ2-2 -
TGCAGTTCGGTCGGGACTAGCGGTAGGATGAGCGAGCAGTACTTC CSSVGTSGRMSEQYF TRBV20-1 15 - TRBJ2-7 TRBD2
TGTGCCAGCAGTTTCGAGACAGGGAGCACTGAAGCTTTCTTT CASSFETGSTEAFF TRBV12-3/TRBV12-4 14 many TRBJ1-1 TRBD1
TGTGCCAGCAGTGAAGCGCCGGGGGCTAACTATGGCTACAACTTC CASSEAPGANYGYNF TRBV6-1 15 - TRBJ1-2 -
TGTGCCAGCACCACCTTGGGGGCGGGGAGCGATGAGCAGTTCTTC CASTTLGAGSDEQFF TRBV7-2 15 - TRBJ2-1 -
TGTGCCAGCAGCCGAGATGTTGCGGGAACCTACGAGCAGTACTTC CASSRDVAGTYEQYF TRBV4-2 15 few TRBJ2-7 -
TGCAGTGCTAGAAGCGGGAGGGGAGGCTCCTACGAGCAGTACTTC CSARSGRGGSYEQYF TRBV20-1 15 many TRBJ2-7 TRBD2
TGTGCCAGCAGCCTAGAGGGGGCCCGGCTCGCAGATACGCAGTATTTT CASSLEGARLADTQYF TRBV7-6 16 many TRBJ2-3 TRBD1
TGTGCCAGCAGCCAGGCCGGAACCTACGAGCAGTACTTC CASSQAGTYEQYF TRBV14 13 many TRBJ2-7 -
TGCAGCGTTGAGGGCAGCCCGAGCGGCACAGATACGCAGTATTTT CSVEGSPSGTDTQYF TRBV29-1 15 - TRBJ2-3 -
TGTGCCAGCAGCTTAATAGGAGACGAGCAGTACTTC CASSLIGDEQYF TRBV7-6 12 many TRBJ2-7 -
TGTGCCAGCAGCCCCCCGAGGGCGCTTTATGAGCAGTTCTTC CASSPPRALYEQFF TRBV9 14 many TRBJ2-1 -
TGTGCCAGCAGCCGGGGGGACAGGGGTACAGATACGCGGTATTTT CASSRGDRGTDTRYF TRBV14 15 - TRBJ2-3 TRBD1
TGCAGTGCTAGAGACTCGAAAAGAATCGATGGCTACACCTTC CSARDSKRIDGYTF TRBV20-1 14 once TRBJ1-2 -
TGTGCCAGCCTGGTCAAGCGGGACTCCTACAATGAGCAGTTCTTC CASLVKRDSYNEQFF TRBV7-2 15 few TRBJ2-1 TRBD2
TGCAGCGTTGACACGGGGGGGTATACAGATACGCAGTATTTT CSVDTGGYTDTQYF TRBV29-1 14 many TRBJ2-3 TRBD2
TGTGCCAGCAGCGCGGGACCCGAGGGGACTGAAGCTTTCTTT CASSAGPEGTEAFF TRBV9 14 many TRBJ1-1 -
TGTGCCAGCAAACGACTAGCGGGGAGCCAAGGGACCCAGTACTTC CASKRLAGSQGTQYF TRBV2 15 few TRBJ2-5 TRBD2
TGTGCCAGCAGCTACCGTCTAGCGTCCTACAATGAGCAGTTCTTC CASSYRLASYNEQFF TRBV14 15 few TRBJ2-1 -
TGTGCCATGACTAGCGATGACTCCTACGAGCAGTACTTC CAMTSDDSYEQYF TRBV2 13 few TRBJ2-7 TRBD2
TGTGCCAGCATCGGGACAGGGGGCGTTGGCAATGAGCAGTTCTTC CASIGTGGVGNEQFF TRBV6-1 15 many TRBJ2-1 TRBD1
TGCAGTGCCACCACAATCTCCGGGGCCAACGTCCTGACTTTC CSATTISGANVLTF TRBV20-1 14 - TRBJ2-6 -
TGTGCCAGCTCACCCGCGGGGAACCCTGGCACTGAAGCTTTCTTT CASSPAGNPGTEAFF TRBV18 15 - TRBJ1-1 -
TGTGCCAGCAACCGAGTTTGGGAGGTCGAGCAGTACTTC CASNRVWEVEQYF TRBV28 13 many TRBJ2-7 -
TGTGCCAGCAGCCCCGGAGGGGTAGAGTACTTC CASSPGGVEYF TRBV7-9 11 many TRBJ2-7 -
TGTGCCAGCAGGAGGGCCGGGACAGGGATCCCTGAAGCTTTCTTT CASRRAGTGIPEAFF TRBV6-1 15 few TRBJ1-1 TRBD1
TGCAGTGTTCCGGGCCTCTCCTACAATGAGCAGTTCTTC CSVPGLSYNEQFF TRBV20-1 13 - TRBJ2-1 -
TGCAGTGCAAGTGGGGGATCTGGAAACACCATATATTTT CSASGGSGNTIYF TRBV20-1 13 - TRBJ1-3 -
TGTGCCAGCAGCACGGGACTAGCGTTTGGCGGGGAGCTGTTTTTT CASSTGLAFGGELFF TRBV7-2 15 few TRBJ2-2 TRBD2
TGCAGTGCTAGCCTATTCACAGGGAACGGCTACACCTTC CSASLFTGNGYTF TRBV20-1 13 many TRBJ1-2 -
TGTGCCAGCAGCGTAATACAGGGAGGCAGTGGCTACACCTTC CASSVIQGGSGYTF TRBV7-8 14 many TRBJ1-2 -
TGTGCCACCAGCAGAGGGACAGGAGGTGGCTACACCTTC CATSRGTGGGYTF TRBV15 13 many TRBJ1-2 TRBD1
TGTGCCAGCGGGGACTACCCGAACACCGGGGAGCTGTTTTTT CASGDYPNTGELFF TRBV9 14 few TRBJ2-2 TRBD2
TGTGCCAGCAGCTTAGATGGAGGGGTGAGGCTGGGGCACCATGAGCAGTTCTTC CASSLDGGVRLGHHEQFF TRBV7-3 18 many TRBJ2-1 -
TGTGCCAGCAGTTTATCGGGGCAGTACGAGCAGTACTTC CASSLSGQYEQYF TRBV27 13 many TRBJ2-7 -
TGCAGCGCCTCACTAGACAGGGAAGGAGCTTTCTTT CSASLDREGAFF TRBV29-1 12 few TRBJ1-1 TRBD1
TGTGCCAGCGGCAGGAAGAGGGTCGGGTCCTACAATGAGCAGTTCTTC CASGRKRVGSYNEQFF TRBV21-1 16 few TRBJ2-1 -
TGTGCCAGCAGTTACTTAGGACAGAGGGAGACCCAGTACTTC CASSYLGQRETQYF TRBV6-5 14 many TRBJ2-5 -
TGCGCCAGCAGCTTGAGACAAGACCCACAAGAGACCCAGTACTTC CASSLRQDPQETQYF TRBV5-1 15 many TRBJ2-5 -